This T cell receptor beta chain was retrieved from a study of blood T cell repertoires in COVID-19. Study details: T cells, B-cell-depleted T cells, or PBMCs supplied cDNA or gDNA.

The V gene end was trimmed by 3 bases and the J gene end by 3 bases; junction bases not matched to a gene: 1. The CDR3 has 13 amino acids. Germline CDR1 and CDR2: SGDLS and YYNGEE. As originally analysed: Amplification of reference gene primers was used by the study to estimate nucleated cell counts. Sequencing used immunoSEQ multiplex PCR; TCRdb keeps in-frame clones, though not all of them. The V and J calls and clone size come from that table; D and trimming were worked out from the DNA. The sample records some 180,000 clones, around 90% being singletons. The sample consisted of peripheral blood. J is TRBJ2-5 and V is TRBV9; TRBD1 matches 8 bases. This receptor was identified in a woman aged 80 or over with COVID-19, enrolled during active disease. The CDR3 DNA follows: TGTGCCAGCAGCGCGGACAGGGAAGAGACCCAGTACTTC. This encodes CASSADREETQYF.